The present T cell receptor (beta chain) was sequenced within a study of cytomegalovirus exposure and HLA in healthy donors. Findings and caveats of the study: Both high specificity and high sensitivity reportedly marked the classifier's diagnosis of cytomegalovirus status. Subsequent analysis revealed that first-cohort TCR clusters tended to co-occur in the roughly 120 validation repertoires.

Profiling relied on immunoSEQ multiplex PCR, and the TCRdb table lists in-frame clones only, not all of them. The sample lists about 73,000 clones; around 96% were seen once. Worth noting for this clone: What it binds is not known.

The V and J ends lost 3 bases and 1 base, in that order; junction bases with no gene match: 2. The CDR3 has 14 amino acids. Germline V gene lookup returns CDR1 LNHDA and CDR2 SQIVND (reference sequence). The chain carries TRBV19 and TRBJ2-7; TRBD2 matches at 8 bases. The TCR originated in a man between 18 and 35 years old in good health and CMV-seronegative. The sequencing input was PBMCs. CDR3 nucleotide sequence: TGTGCCAGTAGTATTAGCGGGGTATCCTACGAGCAGTACTTC. This translates into CASSISGVSYEQYF.